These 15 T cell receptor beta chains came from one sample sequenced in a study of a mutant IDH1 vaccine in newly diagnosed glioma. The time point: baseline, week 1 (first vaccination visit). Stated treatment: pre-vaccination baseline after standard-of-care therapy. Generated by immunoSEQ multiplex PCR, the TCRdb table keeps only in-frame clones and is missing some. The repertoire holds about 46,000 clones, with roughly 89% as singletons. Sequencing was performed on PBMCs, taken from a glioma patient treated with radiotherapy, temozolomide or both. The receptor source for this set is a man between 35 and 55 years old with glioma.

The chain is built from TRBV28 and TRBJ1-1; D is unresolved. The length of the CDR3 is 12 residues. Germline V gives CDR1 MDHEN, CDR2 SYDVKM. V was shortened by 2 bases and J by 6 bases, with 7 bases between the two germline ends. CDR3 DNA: TGTGCCAGCAGTTTAGTCCATTCTGAAGCTTTCTTT. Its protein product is CASSLVHSEAFF.

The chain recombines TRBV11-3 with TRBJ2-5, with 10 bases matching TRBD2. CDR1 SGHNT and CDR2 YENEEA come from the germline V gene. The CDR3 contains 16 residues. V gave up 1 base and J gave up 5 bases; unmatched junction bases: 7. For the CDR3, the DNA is TGTGCCAGCAGCTTAGGCCTAGCGGGAGAATCCGAGACCCAGTACTTC. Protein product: CASSLGLAGESETQYF.

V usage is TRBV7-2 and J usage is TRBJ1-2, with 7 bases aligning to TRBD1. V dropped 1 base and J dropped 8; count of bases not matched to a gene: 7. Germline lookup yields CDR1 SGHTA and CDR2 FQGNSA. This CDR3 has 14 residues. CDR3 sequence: CASSLEQGLGGYTF. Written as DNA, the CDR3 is TGTGCCAGCAGCTTAGAACAGGGGTTAGGCGGCTACACCTTC. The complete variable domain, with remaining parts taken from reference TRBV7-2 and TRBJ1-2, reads GAGVSQSPSNKVTEKGKDVELRCDPISGHTALYWYRQSLGQGLEFLIYFQGNSAPDKSGLPSDRFSAERTGGSVSTLTIQRTQQEDSAVYLCASSLEQGLGGYTFGSGTRLTVV.

In nucleotides, the CDR3 is TGTGCCAGTAGTTCCGACAGGGGCCGGGGTGAAAAACTGTTTTTT. Translating gives CASSSDRGRGEKLFF. This chain uses TRBV19 with TRBJ1-4, with 8 nucleotides matching TRBD1. Germline values: CDR1 LNHDA, CDR2 SQIVND (reference sequence). The CDR3 is 15 residues long. Trimming removed 5 bases from V and 7 bases from J; junction bases left unmatched: 9.

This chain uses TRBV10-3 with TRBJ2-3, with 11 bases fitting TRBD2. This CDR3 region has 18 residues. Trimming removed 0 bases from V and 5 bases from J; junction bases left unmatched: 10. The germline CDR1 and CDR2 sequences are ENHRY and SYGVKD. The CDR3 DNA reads TGTGCCATCAGTGAGTCGATGACTAGCGGGACCTTGAGAGATACGCAGTATTTT. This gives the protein CAISESMTSGTLRDTQYF.

Here the CDR3 reads CASSLASYNEQFF. In DNA form, the CDR3 reads TGTGCCAGCAGTTTGGCCAGCTACAATGAGCAGTTCTTC. This chain uses TRBV27 with TRBJ2-1; the D is unclear. CDR1 and CDR2 from the germline V gene are MNHEY and SMNVEV (reference sequence). Trimming shortened V by 3 bases and J by 3 bases, and 6 bases separated the two germline ends. CDR3 length: 13 amino acids.

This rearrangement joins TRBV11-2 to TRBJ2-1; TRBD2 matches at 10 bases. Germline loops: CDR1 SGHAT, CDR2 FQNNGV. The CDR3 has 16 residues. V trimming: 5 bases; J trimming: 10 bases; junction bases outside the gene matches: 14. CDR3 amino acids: CASSHGIIAGGVEQFF. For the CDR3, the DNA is TGTGCCAGCAGCCATGGGATAATAGCGGGAGGAGTCGAGCAGTTCTTC.

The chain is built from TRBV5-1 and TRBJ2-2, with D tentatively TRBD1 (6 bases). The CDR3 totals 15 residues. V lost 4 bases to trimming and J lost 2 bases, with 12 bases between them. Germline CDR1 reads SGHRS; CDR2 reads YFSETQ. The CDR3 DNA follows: TGCGCCAGCAGCCATGGACAGTCAAACACCGGGGAGCTGTTTTTT. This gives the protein CASSHGQSNTGELFF.

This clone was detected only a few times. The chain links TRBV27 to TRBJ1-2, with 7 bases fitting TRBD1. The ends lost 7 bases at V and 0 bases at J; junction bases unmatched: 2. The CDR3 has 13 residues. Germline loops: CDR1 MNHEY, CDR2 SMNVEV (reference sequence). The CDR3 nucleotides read TGTGCCAGCAAGACAGGGACTAACTATGGCTACACCTTC. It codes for CASKTGTNYGYTF.

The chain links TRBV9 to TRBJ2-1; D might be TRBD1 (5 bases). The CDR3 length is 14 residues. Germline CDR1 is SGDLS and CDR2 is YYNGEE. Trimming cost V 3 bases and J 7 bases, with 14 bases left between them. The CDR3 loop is CASSAQQGWNEQFF. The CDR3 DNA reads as TGTGCCAGCAGCGCTCAGCAGGGATGGAATGAGCAGTTCTTC.

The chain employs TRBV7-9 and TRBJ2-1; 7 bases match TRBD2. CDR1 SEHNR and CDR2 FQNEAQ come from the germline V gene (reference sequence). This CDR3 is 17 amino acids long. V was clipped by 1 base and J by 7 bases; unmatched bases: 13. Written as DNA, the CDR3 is TGTGCCAGCAGCTTAGAATACTCCCGCGCGGGAGAGAATGAGCAGTTCTTC. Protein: CASSLEYSRAGENEQFF.

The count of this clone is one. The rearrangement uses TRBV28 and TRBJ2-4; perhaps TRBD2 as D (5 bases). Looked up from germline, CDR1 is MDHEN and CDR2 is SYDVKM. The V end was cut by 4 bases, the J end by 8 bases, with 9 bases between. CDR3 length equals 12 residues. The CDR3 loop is CASSSRGYIQYF. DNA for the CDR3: TGTGCCAGCAGTTCCCGGGGTTACATTCAGTACTTC.

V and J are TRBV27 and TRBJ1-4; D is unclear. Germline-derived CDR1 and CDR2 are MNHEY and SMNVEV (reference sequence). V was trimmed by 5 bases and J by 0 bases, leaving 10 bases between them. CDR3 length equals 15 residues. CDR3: CASSVQKATNEKLFF. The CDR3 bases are TGTGCCAGCAGTGTACAGAAGGCAACTAATGAAAAACTGTTTTTT.

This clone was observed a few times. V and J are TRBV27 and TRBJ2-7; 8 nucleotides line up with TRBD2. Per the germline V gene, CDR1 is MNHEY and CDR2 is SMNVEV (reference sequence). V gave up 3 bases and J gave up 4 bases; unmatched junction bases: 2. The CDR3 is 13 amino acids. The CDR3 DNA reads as TGTGCCAGCAGTTTTCGGGAGGGGTACGAGCAGTACTTC. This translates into CASSFREGYEQYF.

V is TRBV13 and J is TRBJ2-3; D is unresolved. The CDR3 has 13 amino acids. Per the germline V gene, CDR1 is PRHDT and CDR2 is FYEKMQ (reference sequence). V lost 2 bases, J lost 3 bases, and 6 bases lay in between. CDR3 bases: TGTGCCAGCAGCTTAAGGCCTACAGATACGCAGTATTTT. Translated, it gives CASSLRPTDTQYF.